Described below is a single TCR beta chain sequence and its context. Only in-frame clones appear in the TCRdb table, and some are missing; sequencing was by immunoSEQ multiplex PCR. The table lists tens of thousands of clones, less than 90% of them singletons. This specimen comes from a study of chemoradiotherapy in HPV16-positive cancers. Between the trimmed V and J ends, which lost 1 base and 2 bases, there was a span of 11 bases. The CDR3 runs to 16 residues. Looked up from germline, CDR1 is SEHNR and CDR2 is FQNEAQ (reference sequence). V gene TRBV7-9 combines with J gene TRBJ2-2; D may be TRBD2 (6 bases). The sample was blood, taken from a patient who underwent chemoradiotherapy. The clonotype was recovered from a human donor with HPV-associated anogenital cancer. For the CDR3, the DNA is TGTGCCAGCAGCTTAGGATGGAGGGGTAACACCGGGGAGCTGTTTTTT. It specifies CASSLGWRGNTGELFF.